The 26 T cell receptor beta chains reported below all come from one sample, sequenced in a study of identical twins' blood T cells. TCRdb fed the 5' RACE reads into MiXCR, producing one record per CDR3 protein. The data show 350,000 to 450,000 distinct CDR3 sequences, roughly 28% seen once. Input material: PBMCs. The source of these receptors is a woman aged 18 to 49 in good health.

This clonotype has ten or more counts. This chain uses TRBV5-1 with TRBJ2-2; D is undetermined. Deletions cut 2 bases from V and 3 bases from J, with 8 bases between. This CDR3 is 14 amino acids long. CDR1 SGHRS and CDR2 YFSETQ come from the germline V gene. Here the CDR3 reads CASSFERHTGELFF. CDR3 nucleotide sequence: TGCGCCAGCAGCTTCGAACGGCACACCGGGGAGCTGTTTTTT.

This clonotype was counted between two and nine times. The CDR3 here is CATRPDRVPDTQYF. CDR3 nucleotides: TGTGCCACTCGCCCGGACAGGGTTCCAGATACGCAGTATTTT. J is TRBJ2-3 and V is TRBV12-3 or TRBV12-4; 8 bases map to TRBD1. Unmatched junction bases numbered 10, after V lost 10 bases and J lost 4 bases. The CDR3 is 14 residues long.

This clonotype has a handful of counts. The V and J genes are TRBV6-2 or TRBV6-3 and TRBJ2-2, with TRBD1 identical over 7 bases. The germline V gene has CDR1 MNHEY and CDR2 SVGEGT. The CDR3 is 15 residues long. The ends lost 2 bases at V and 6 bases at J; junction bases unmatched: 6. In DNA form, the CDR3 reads TGTGCCAGCAGTTACGTAGCACAGGGGTCCGGGGAGCTGTTTTTT. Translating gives CASSYVAQGSGELFF.

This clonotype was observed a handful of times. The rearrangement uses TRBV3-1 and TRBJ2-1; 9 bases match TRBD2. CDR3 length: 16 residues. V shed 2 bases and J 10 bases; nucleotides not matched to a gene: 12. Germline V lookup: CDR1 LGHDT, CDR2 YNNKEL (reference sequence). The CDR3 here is CASSQQAGGVRLEQFF. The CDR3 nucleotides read TGTGCCAGCAGCCAACAAGCGGGAGGCGTACGTTTAGAGCAGTTCTTC.

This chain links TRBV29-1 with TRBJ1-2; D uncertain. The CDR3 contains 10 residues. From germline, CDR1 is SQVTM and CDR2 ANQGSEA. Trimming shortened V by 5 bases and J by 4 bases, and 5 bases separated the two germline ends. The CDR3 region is CSVSRYGYTF. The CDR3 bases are TGCAGCGTTTCCCGCTATGGCTACACCTTC. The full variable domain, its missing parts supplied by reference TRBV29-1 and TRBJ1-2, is SAVISQKPSRDICQRGTSLTIQCQVDSQVTMMFWYRQQPGQSLTLIATANQGSEATYESGFVIDKFPISRPNLTFSTLTVSNMSPEDSSIYLCSVSRYGYTFGSGTRLTVV.

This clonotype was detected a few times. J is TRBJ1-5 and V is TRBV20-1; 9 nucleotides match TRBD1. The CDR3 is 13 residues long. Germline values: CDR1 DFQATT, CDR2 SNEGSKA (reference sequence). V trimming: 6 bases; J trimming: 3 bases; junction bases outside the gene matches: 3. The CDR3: CSARDRDNQPQHF. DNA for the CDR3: TGCAGTGCCCGGGACAGGGACAATCAGCCCCAGCATTTT.

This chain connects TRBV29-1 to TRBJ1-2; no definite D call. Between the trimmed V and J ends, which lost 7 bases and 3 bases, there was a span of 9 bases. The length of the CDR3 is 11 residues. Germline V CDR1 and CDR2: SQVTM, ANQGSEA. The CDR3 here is CSATVDYGYTF. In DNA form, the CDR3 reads TGCAGCGCCACAGTAGACTATGGCTACACCTTC. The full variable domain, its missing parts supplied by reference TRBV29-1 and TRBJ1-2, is SAVISQKPSRDICQRGTSLTIQCQVDSQVTMMFWYRQQPGQSLTLIATANQGSEATYESGFVIDKFPISRPNLTFSTLTVSNMSPEDSSIYLCSATVDYGYTFGSGTRLTVV.

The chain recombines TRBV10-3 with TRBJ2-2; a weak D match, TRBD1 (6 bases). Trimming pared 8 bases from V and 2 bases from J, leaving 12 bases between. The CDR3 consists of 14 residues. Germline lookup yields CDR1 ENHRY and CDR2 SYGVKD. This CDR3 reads CAIGGQSNTGELFF. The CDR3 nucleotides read TGTGCCATCGGCGGACAGTCCAACACCGGGGAGCTGTTTTTT.

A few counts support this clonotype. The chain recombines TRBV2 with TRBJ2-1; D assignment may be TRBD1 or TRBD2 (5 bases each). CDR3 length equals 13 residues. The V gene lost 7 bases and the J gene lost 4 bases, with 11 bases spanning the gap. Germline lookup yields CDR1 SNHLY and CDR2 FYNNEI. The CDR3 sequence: CASKGSVYNEQFF. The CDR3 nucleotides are TGTGCCAGCAAGGGGAGCGTTTACAATGAGCAGTTCTTC. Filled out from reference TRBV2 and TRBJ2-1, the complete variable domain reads EPEVTQTPSHQVTQMGQEVILRCVPISNHLYFYWYRQILGQKVEFLVSFYNNEISEKSEIFDDQFSVERPDGSNFTLKIRSTKLEDSAMYFCASKGSVYNEQFFGPGTRLTVL.

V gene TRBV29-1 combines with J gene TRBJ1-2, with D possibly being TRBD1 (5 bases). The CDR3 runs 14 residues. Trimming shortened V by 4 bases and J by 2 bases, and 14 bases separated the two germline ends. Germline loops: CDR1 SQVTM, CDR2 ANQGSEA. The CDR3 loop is CSVAGTEENYGYTF. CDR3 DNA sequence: TGCAGCGTTGCGGGGACTGAAGAGAACTATGGCTACACCTTC.

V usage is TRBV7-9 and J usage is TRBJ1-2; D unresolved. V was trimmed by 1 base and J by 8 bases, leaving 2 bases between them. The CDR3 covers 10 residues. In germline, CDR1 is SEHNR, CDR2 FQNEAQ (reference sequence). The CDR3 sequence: CASSLEGYTF. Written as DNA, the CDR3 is TGTGCCAGCAGCTTAGAAGGCTACACCTTC.

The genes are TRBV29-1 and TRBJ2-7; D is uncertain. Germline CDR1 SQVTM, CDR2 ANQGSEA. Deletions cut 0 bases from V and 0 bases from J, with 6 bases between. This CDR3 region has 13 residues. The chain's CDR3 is CSVEDSSSYEQYF. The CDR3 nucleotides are TGCAGCGTTGAAGATTCCAGCTCCTACGAGCAGTACTTC.

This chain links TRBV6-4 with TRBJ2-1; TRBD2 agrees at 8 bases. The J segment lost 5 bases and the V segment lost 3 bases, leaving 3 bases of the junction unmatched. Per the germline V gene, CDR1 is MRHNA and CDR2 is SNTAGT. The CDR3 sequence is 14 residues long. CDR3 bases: TGTGCCAGCAGTGAAGCGGGGGAACACAATGAGCAGTTCTTC. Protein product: CASSEAGEHNEQFF.

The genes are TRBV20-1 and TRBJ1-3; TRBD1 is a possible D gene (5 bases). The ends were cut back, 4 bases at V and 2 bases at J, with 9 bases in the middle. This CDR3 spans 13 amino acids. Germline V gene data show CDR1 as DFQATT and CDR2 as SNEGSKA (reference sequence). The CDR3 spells CSATPRAGNTIYF. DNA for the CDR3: TGCAGTGCTACTCCCAGGGCTGGAAACACCATATATTTT.

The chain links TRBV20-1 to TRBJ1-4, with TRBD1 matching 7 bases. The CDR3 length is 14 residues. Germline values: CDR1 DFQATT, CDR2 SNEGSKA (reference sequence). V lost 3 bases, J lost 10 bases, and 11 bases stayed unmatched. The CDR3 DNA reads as TGCAGTGCTAGCGACAGGGCGTTGGAGAGAAAACTGTTTTTT. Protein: CSASDRALERKLFF.

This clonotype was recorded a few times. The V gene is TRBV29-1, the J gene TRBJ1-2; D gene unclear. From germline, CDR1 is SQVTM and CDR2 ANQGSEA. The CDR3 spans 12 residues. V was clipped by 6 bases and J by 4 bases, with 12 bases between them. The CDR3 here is CSVPGRAYGYTF. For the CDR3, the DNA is TGCAGCGTCCCCGGACGGGCCTATGGCTACACCTTC.

In DNA form, the CDR3 reads TGTGCCAGCAAAGCGGGAGTTCTCACCGGGGAGCTGTTTTTT. Translating it yields CASKAGVLTGELFF. The chain carries TRBV2 and TRBJ2-2, with 8 bases identical to TRBD2. Germline V gene sequence: CDR1 SNHLY, CDR2 FYNNEI. The CDR3 is 14 amino acids. V shed 7 bases, J shed 4 bases, and the junction held 5 bases outside the gene matches.

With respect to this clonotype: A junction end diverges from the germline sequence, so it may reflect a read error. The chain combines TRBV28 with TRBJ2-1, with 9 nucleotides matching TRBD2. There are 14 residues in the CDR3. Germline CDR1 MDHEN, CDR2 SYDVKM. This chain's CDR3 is CASSFEREADDQFF. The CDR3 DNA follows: TGTGCCAGCAGTTTCGAGCGGGAGGCCGATGATCAGTTCTTC.

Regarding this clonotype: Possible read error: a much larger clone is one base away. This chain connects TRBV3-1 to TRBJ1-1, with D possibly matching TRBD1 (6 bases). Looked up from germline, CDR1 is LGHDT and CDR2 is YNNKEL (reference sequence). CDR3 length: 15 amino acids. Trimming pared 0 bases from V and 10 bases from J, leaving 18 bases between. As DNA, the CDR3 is TGTGCCAGCAGCCAAGAGTCGCTGGGGGCAGTTGGAGCTTTCTTT. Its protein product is CASSQESLGAVGAFF.

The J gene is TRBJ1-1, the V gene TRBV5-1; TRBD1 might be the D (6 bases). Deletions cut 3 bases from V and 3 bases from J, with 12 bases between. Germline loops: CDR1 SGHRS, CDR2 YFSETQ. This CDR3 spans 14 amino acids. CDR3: CASSSRGGHTEAFF. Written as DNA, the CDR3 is TGCGCCAGCAGCTCGCGGGGGGGCCACACTGAAGCTTTCTTT. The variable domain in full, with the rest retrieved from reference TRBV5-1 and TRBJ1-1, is KAGVTQTPRYLIKTRGQQVTLSCSPISGHRSVSWYQQTPGQGLQFLFEYFSETQRNKGNFPGRFSGRQFSNSRSEMNVSTLELGDSALYLCASSSRGGHTEAFFGQGTRLTVV.

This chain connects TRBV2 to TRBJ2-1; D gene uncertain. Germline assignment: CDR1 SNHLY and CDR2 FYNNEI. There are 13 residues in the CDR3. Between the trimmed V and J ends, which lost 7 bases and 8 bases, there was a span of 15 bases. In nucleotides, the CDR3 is TGTGCCAGCATGGGAAATAGGGATGATGAGCAGTTCTTC. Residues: CASMGNRDDEQFF.

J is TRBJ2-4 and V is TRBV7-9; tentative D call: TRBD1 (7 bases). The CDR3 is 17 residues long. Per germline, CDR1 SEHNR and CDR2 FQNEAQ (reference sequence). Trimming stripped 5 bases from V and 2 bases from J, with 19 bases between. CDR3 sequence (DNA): TGTGCCAGCAGCCTAGGAGGGGGCGCATTAACCAAAAACATTCAGTACTTC. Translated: CASSLGGGALTKNIQYF.

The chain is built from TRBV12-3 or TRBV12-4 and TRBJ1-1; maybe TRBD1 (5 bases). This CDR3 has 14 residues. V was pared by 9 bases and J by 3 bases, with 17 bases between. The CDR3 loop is CASQLEEGYTEAFF. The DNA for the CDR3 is TGTGCCAGTCAGCTGGAGGAGGGGTACACTGAAGCTTTCTTT.

Here the CDR3 DNA reads TGTGCCAGCAGCTTGAATCGGGAGAACACTGAAGCTTTCTTT. Its protein product is CASSLNRENTEAFF. The rearrangement joins TRBV7-2 to TRBJ1-1; D remains unclear. Germline V gene data show CDR1 as SGHTA and CDR2 as FQGNSA. V lost 3 bases and J 1 base, leaving 9 bases between the germline ends. The CDR3 has 14 residues.

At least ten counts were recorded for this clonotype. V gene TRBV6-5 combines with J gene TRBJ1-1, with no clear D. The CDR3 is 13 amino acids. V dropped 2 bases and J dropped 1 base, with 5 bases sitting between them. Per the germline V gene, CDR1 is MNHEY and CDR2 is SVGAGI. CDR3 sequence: CASSYVKNTEAFF. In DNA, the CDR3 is TGTGCCAGCAGTTACGTCAAGAACACTGAAGCTTTCTTT.

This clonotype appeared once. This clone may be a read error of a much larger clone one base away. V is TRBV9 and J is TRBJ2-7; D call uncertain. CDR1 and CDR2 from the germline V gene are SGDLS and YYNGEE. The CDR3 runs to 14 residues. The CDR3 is CASSAGYGSYEQSF. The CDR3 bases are TGTGCCAGCAGCGCAGGTTATGGGTCCTACGAGCAGTCCTTC.